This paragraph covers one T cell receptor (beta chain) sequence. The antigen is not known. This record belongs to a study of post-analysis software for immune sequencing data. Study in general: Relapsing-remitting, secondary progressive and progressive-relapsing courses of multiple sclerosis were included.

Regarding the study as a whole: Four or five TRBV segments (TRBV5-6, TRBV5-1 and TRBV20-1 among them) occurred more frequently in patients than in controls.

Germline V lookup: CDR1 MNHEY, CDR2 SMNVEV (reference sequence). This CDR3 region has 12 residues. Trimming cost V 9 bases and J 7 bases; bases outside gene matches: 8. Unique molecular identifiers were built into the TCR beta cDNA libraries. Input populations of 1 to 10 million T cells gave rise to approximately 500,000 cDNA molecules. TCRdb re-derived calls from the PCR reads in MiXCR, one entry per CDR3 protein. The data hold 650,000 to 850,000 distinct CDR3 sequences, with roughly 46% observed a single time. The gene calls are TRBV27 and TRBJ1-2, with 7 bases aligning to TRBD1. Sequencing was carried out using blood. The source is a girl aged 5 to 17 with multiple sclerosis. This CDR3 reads CASSPWTGGYTF. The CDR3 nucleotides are TGTGCCAGTAGTCCATGGACAGGTGGCTACACCTTC.